This T cell receptor beta chain was identified in a study of radiation and T cells in renal cell carcinoma. Overall study: Nephrectomy followed 15 Gy stereotactic body radiation by 4 weeks.

Method: immunoSEQ multiplex PCR; TCRdb's copy keeps in-frame clones and lacks some. The sample has roughly 120,000 clones; roughly 85% are singletons. Time point specified: baseline pretreatment blood. As to treatment: 15 Gy SBRT to primary tumor, nephrectomy 4 weeks later. The tumor was a clear cell renal cell carcinoma. This receptor was identified in a woman in her sixties with renal cell carcinoma. The sample consisted of blood, taken from a patient whose treatment included radiotherapy and nephrectomy.

Here the CDR3 reads CSVEANIRAEAFF. CDR3 sequence (DNA): TGCAGCGTTGAAGCCAACATCAGGGCTGAAGCTTTCTTT. This chain joins TRBV29-1 and TRBJ1-1; TRBD1 might be the D (5 bases). Germline CDR1 reads SQVTM; CDR2 reads ANQGSEA. This CDR3 region has 13 residues. Trimming removed 1 base from V and 6 bases from J, with 12 bases in between.